This T cell receptor beta chain was retrieved from a study of Ad26.COV2.S vaccination and SARS-CoV-2 variants. The CDR3 spans 11 residues. Trimming took 6 bases from V and 6 from J, leaving 5 bases between them. From germline, CDR1 is SNHLY and CDR2 FYNNEI. Noted treatment: about 20 received Ad26.COV2.S at low or high dose, single or two shots; about 5 received placebo; per-sample allocation not given. Day 63 after the first injection of vaccine or placebo was the sampling time. Sequencing was performed with immunoSEQ multiplex PCR; in TCRdb, only in-frame clones are kept and a portion is missing. The sample lists 400,000 to 450,000 clones, roughly 90% occurring once.

The rearrangement joins TRBV2 to TRBJ1-4; D is uncertain. The source of this sequence is a person between 18 and 65 years old who received the Ad26.COV2.S COVID-19 vaccine or a placebo. Source: peripheral blood, taken in a trial of Ad26.COV2.S vaccine versus placebo. The CDR3, as DNA: TGTGCCAGCAGGGGTTATGAAAAACTGTTTTTT. Translation: CASRGYEKLFF.